Shown below are 4 T cell receptor beta chains from a single sample sequenced in a study of blood T cell repertoires in COVID-19. The protocol was immunoSEQ multiplex PCR, while the TCRdb copy is restricted to in-frame clones and leaves out a portion. This sample yields 120,000 to 150,000 clones, of which around 86% are seen a single time; about two fifths belongs to the top ten. Sequencing used peripheral blood. The receptors shown here come from a man aged 50-59 years who had recovered from COVID-19.

This clone was seen more than once but under ten times. This rearrangement joins TRBV27 to TRBJ2-1; 14 bases match TRBD2. Germline V gives CDR1 MNHEY, CDR2 SMNVEV (reference sequence). The CDR3 runs to 16 residues. V dropped 5 bases and J dropped 9; count of bases not matched to a gene: 9. The chain's CDR3 is CASSAGTSGGFSEQFF. The CDR3 nucleotides are TGTGCCAGCAGTGCCGGGACTAGCGGGGGTTTCAGTGAGCAGTTCTTC.

This chain joins TRBV10-3 and TRBJ1-4; perhaps TRBD1 as D (5 bases). CDR1 and CDR2 (germline): ENHRY, SYGVKD. CDR3 length equals 14 residues. V dropped 2 bases and J dropped 8 bases, with 12 bases sitting between them. The CDR3 DNA sequence: TGTGCCATCAGTGAGACCCAGGGTGGGGAAAAACTGTTTTTT. It codes for CAISETQGGEKLFF.

The rearrangement links TRBV7-2 to TRBJ2-1, with a possible D match to TRBD1 (6 bases). This CDR3 is 15 amino acids long. The germline gives CDR1 SGHTA, CDR2 FQGNSA. V gave up 1 base and J gave up 4 bases, with 11 bases separating them. CDR3 coding DNA: TGTGCCAGCAGCTTAGTTCGGGACACATACAATGAGCAGTTCTTC. This translates into CASSLVRDTYNEQFF. The complete variable domain, with remaining parts taken from reference TRBV7-2 and TRBJ2-1, reads GAGVSQSPSNKVTEKGKDVELRCDPISGHTALYWYRQSLGQGLEFLIYFQGNSAPDKSGLPSDRFSAERTGGSVSTLTIQRTQQEDSAVYLCASSLVRDTYNEQFFGPGTRLTVL.

The chain links TRBV7-8 to TRBJ2-1; 8 nucleotides line up with TRBD2. Trimming at V came to 6 bases and at J to 7 bases, leaving 17 bases not matched to a gene. Germline assignment: CDR1 SGHVS and CDR2 FQNEAQ. This CDR3 spans 17 amino acids. CDR3 sequence (DNA): TGTGCCAGCAGTCCCGGTATTGGGGCCGGGGGGGGAAATGAGCAGTTCTTC. It specifies CASSPGIGAGGGNEQFF.